A selection of T cell receptor beta chains follows, all from one sample in a study of blood T cell repertoires in COVID-19. Assay: immunoSEQ multiplex PCR; the TCRdb copy retains only in-frame clones and omits some. This table holds about 160,000 clones, about 86% found once. Specimen: peripheral blood. These receptor sequences come from a woman in her 70s with COVID-19, enrolled during active disease. Both conserved end residues are trimmed from each CDR3. D genes are given only for firm matches. Size is omitted from some rows. Given values are once, few, many or a class for expanded clones.

d_gene: .; len: 13; abundance: .; v_gene: TRBV3-1/TRBV3-2; CDR3aa: ASSQLAPRQETQY
d_gene: TRBD1; len: 13; abundance: .; v_gene: TRBV5-1; CDR3aa: ASSSAPQGQETQY
d_gene: .; len: 13; abundance: once; v_gene: TRBV19; CDR3aa: ASSMAWQGGGKLF
d_gene: TRBD2; len: 11; abundance: once; v_gene: TRBV2; CDR3aa: ASSGTSVHEQF
d_gene: .; len: 13; abundance: .; v_gene: TRBV25-1; CDR3aa: ASSEYGGGTYGYT
d_gene: .; len: 13; abundance: .; v_gene: TRBV30; CDR3aa: AWRELQHYNSPLH
d_gene: .; len: 10; abundance: .; v_gene: TRBV24-1; CDR3aa: ATMGASYEQY
d_gene: .; len: 11; abundance: once; v_gene: TRBV7-3; CDR3aa: ASSLSGADTQY
d_gene: .; len: 10; abundance: .; v_gene: TRBV9; CDR3aa: ASSGDAYEQY
d_gene: TRBD1; len: 12; abundance: .; v_gene: TRBV3-1/TRBV3-2; CDR3aa: ASVQGTGTSPLH
d_gene: TRBD1; len: 13; abundance: .; v_gene: TRBV19; CDR3aa: ASREDNRGYYEQY
d_gene: .; len: 10; abundance: .; v_gene: TRBV5-6; CDR3aa: ASSRGPGKLF
d_gene: .; len: 12; abundance: .; v_gene: TRBV7-8; CDR3aa: ASSVVLANTEAF
d_gene: TRBD1; len: 12; abundance: .; v_gene: TRBV7-9; CDR3aa: ASSQQGREYEQY
d_gene: TRBD2; len: 11; abundance: .; v_gene: TRBV9; CDR3aa: ASVGGRFGELF
d_gene: .; len: 13; abundance: .; v_gene: TRBV3-1/TRBV3-2; CDR3aa: ASSQEWARHNEQF
d_gene: .; len: 11; abundance: .; v_gene: TRBV5-1; CDR3aa: ASSLAIGTEAF
d_gene: TRBD1; len: 11; abundance: .; v_gene: TRBV10-3; CDR3aa: AIRGTETQPQH
d_gene: TRBD1; len: 17; abundance: .; v_gene: TRBV4-1; CDR3aa: ASSQGNDRGLIDGNTIY
d_gene: .; len: 14; abundance: .; v_gene: TRBV21-1; CDR3aa: ASSKGRDRGPWEQY
d_gene: TRBD2; len: 14; abundance: .; v_gene: TRBV28; CDR3aa: ASSSTASGVVDTQY
d_gene: .; len: 11; abundance: once; v_gene: TRBV28; CDR3aa: ASIRGQDTEAF
d_gene: TRBD2; len: 14; abundance: .; v_gene: TRBV4-2; CDR3aa: ASSQLRAGGNNEQF
d_gene: TRBD2; len: 16; abundance: .; v_gene: TRBV30; CDR3aa: AWSVNLLAGGNTGELF
d_gene: .; len: 11; abundance: .; v_gene: TRBV27; CDR3aa: ASSFRGYNEQF
d_gene: .; len: 11; abundance: .; v_gene: TRBV7-9; CDR3aa: ASSRMSQETQY
d_gene: .; len: 11; abundance: .; v_gene: TRBV6-6; CDR3aa: ASKKEGNTEAF
d_gene: .; len: 13; abundance: .; v_gene: TRBV5-1; CDR3aa: ASTLIGGGSEKLF
d_gene: TRBD1; len: 12; abundance: .; v_gene: TRBV9; CDR3aa: ASSVRDRSYEQY
d_gene: TRBD2; len: 13; abundance: .; v_gene: TRBV11-1; CDR3aa: ASSRTSGSYNEQF
d_gene: .; len: 14; abundance: .; v_gene: TRBV13; CDR3aa: ASSLGTLGRGSGYT
d_gene: .; len: 12; abundance: .; v_gene: TRBV5-1; CDR3aa: ASSLGRGSYEQY
d_gene: TRBD1; len: 14; abundance: .; v_gene: TRBV4-2; CDR3aa: ASSQDRTGLTDTQY
d_gene: .; len: 14; abundance: .; v_gene: TRBV19; CDR3aa: ASSLRGGGVINEQF
d_gene: TRBD1; len: 14; abundance: few; v_gene: TRBV25-1; CDR3aa: ASCSSSTGVIYGYT
d_gene: TRBD2; len: 14; abundance: .; v_gene: TRBV28; CDR3aa: ASSPLAGGPKYTQY
d_gene: .; len: 10; abundance: .; v_gene: TRBV29-1; CDR3aa: SAGRGDTEAF
d_gene: .; len: 15; abundance: .; v_gene: TRBV12-2; CDR3aa: ASREHKEVAGRYGYT
d_gene: TRBD1; len: 13; abundance: once; v_gene: TRBV2; CDR3aa: ASRKDRVNAYEQY
d_gene: TRBD1; len: 15; abundance: .; v_gene: TRBV5-1; CDR3aa: ASSMSGTGGADNEQF
d_gene: .; len: 11; abundance: .; v_gene: TRBV6-5; CDR3aa: ASSSPGGETQY
d_gene: .; len: 13; abundance: once; v_gene: TRBV12-2; CDR3aa: ASRLVLQGNSPLH
d_gene: .; len: 14; abundance: .; v_gene: TRBV28; CDR3aa: ASSPYGRTSGTEAF
d_gene: .; len: 11; abundance: .; v_gene: TRBV3-1/TRBV3-2; CDR3aa: ASSQAGVTEAF
d_gene: .; len: 13; abundance: .; v_gene: TRBV19; CDR3aa: ASTTREGKGEKLF
d_gene: .; len: 12; abundance: .; v_gene: TRBV4-1; CDR3aa: ASSQDSAAGELF
d_gene: TRBD1; len: 13; abundance: .; v_gene: TRBV5-1; CDR3aa: ASSLGDRGLRPLH
d_gene: TRBD1; len: 11; abundance: .; v_gene: TRBV30; CDR3aa: AWSRDSKETQY
d_gene: TRBD2; len: 15; abundance: .; v_gene: TRBV4-2; CDR3aa: ASSQEGGRGAPDTQY
d_gene: TRBD1; len: 13; abundance: .; v_gene: TRBV18; CDR3aa: ASSPGPGTGPGAF
d_gene: .; len: 11; abundance: .; v_gene: TRBV19; CDR3aa: ASSARRGEKLF
d_gene: .; len: 12; abundance: .; v_gene: TRBV5-6; CDR3aa: ASSFWGWEDEQY
d_gene: .; len: 7; abundance: few; v_gene: TRBV5-1; CDR3aa: ASINEGH
d_gene: TRBD1; len: 13; abundance: .; v_gene: TRBV18; CDR3aa: ASSPSDRVGYEQY
d_gene: .; len: 12; abundance: few; v_gene: TRBV15; CDR3aa: ATQGLQGTDTQY
d_gene: .; len: 15; abundance: .; v_gene: TRBV7-2; CDR3aa: ASSLAGYRGRGTRYT